The entry below gives a single T cell receptor (beta chain) sequence along with its context. The sample belongs to a study of control samples from healthy donors and cancer patients. Data came from immunoSEQ multiplex PCR; TCRdb stores just in-frame clones and leaves some out. The table lists about 54,000 clones, almost 96% of them singletons. The receptor comes from a woman aged 25 to 39 in good health. Sequencing was performed on blood.

The CDR3 reads CASSQREALYEQYF. The CDR3, as DNA: TGTGCCAGCAGTCAGCGGGAGGCCCTCTACGAGCAGTACTTC. The chain has TRBV28 and TRBJ2-7; 9 positions agree with TRBD2. Trimming took 5 bases from V and 3 from J; bases not matched to a gene: 5. The germline CDR1 and CDR2 sequences are MDHEN and SYDVKM. The CDR3 length is 14 residues.